The 14 T cell receptor beta chains in this list originate from one sample, sequenced in a study of early T cells in non-severe SARS-CoV-2 infection. TCRdb processed the 5' RACE reads anew with MiXCR; each CDR3 protein has one entry. Of 65,000 to 70,000 distinct CDR3 sequences in the sample, about 12% were seen once. The source material was whole blood. These receptors all stem from an adult who was a healthcare worker with PCR-confirmed SARS-CoV-2 infection or an uninfected control (not recorded which).

This clonotype was recorded a few times. J is TRBJ1-6 and V is TRBV2, with D perhaps TRBD1 (5 bases). This CDR3 contains 15 residues. Germline V gives CDR1 SNHLY, CDR2 FYNNEI. V shed 8 bases and J shed 9 bases, with 20 bases lying between them. CDR3 protein: CASQSGQGRGSPLHF. The CDR3 nucleotides are TGTGCCAGCCAGAGCGGGCAGGGTAGGGGTTCACCCCTCCACTTT.

This clonotype was seen more than once but under ten times. This rearrangement joins TRBV27 to TRBJ2-7; TRBD1 aligns across 9 bases. CDR1 is MNHEY, CDR2 SMNVEV, per germline (reference sequence). After removal of 3 bases from V and 4 bases from J, the junction contained 10 bases not matched to a gene. The CDR3 is 16 amino acids. DNA for the CDR3: TGTGCCAGCAGTTTTTTAAGGGGACAGGGTATTTACGAGCAGTACTTC. As protein: CASSFLRGQGIYEQYF.

The chain couples TRBV5-6 to TRBJ2-1, with 13 bases matching TRBD2. Trimming at V came to 5 bases and at J to 3 bases, leaving 14 bases not matched to a gene. Germline V gene data show CDR1 as SGHDT and CDR2 as YYEEEE. The CDR3 is made up of 19 amino acids. The CDR3 sequence is CASRPAGLAGSRNYNEQFF. The CDR3, as DNA: TGTGCCAGCAGGCCAGCGGGACTAGCGGGGTCCAGAAACTACAATGAGCAGTTCTTC.

This clonotype was counted ten times or more. V gene TRBV5-6 combines with J gene TRBJ1-1, with TRBD1 matching over 8 bases. This CDR3 contains 12 residues. Losses at the gene ends were 4 bases for V and 11 bases for J; bases not matched to a gene: 7. CDR1 and CDR2 from the germline V gene are SGHDT and YYEEEE. The CDR3 coding sequence is TGTGCCAGCAGCCGACAGACAGGGGTGGCTTTCTTT. Translated, it gives CASSRQTGVAFF.

The chain combines TRBV27 with TRBJ1-1; 7 bases map to TRBD1. The CDR3 is 14 amino acids. Trimming cost V 6 bases and J 7 bases; bases outside gene matches: 11. Germline loops: CDR1 MNHEY, CDR2 SMNVEV (reference sequence). The CDR3 protein is CASSRRTGAGEAFF. In DNA, the CDR3 is TGTGCCAGCAGCAGACGAACAGGGGCGGGTGAAGCTTTCTTT.

The V and J genes are TRBV10-3 and TRBJ2-3, with D hard to call. Between the trimmed V and J ends, which lost 11 bases and 0 bases, there was a span of 12 bases. Germline loops: CDR1 ENHRY, CDR2 SYGVKD. The CDR3 totals 13 residues. The DNA of the CDR3 is TGTGCCGCCGAAGGATCTAGCACAGATACGCAGTATTTT. It encodes CAAEGSSTDTQYF.

This clonotype was seen only a few times. This chain joins TRBV11-2 and TRBJ1-2; a possible D gene is TRBD1 (6 bases). V was trimmed by 5 bases and J by 4 bases, leaving 23 bases between them. Germline-derived CDR1 and CDR2 are SGHAT and FQNNGV. This CDR3 region has 17 residues. The CDR3 loop is CASSGLAGGRIPYGYTF. The CDR3 bases are TGTGCCAGCAGCGGCTTGGCTGGGGGCCGTATCCCCTATGGCTACACCTTC.

This chain links TRBV7-2 with TRBJ2-6; D is uncertain. This CDR3 region has 17 residues. The germline V gene encodes CDR1 SGHTA and CDR2 FQGNSA. V dropped 1 base and J dropped 0 bases, with 10 bases sitting between them. The CDR3 region is CASSLGGRLSGANVLTF. The CDR3, as DNA: TGTGCCAGCAGCTTAGGCGGCAGACTCTCTGGGGCCAACGTCCTGACTTTC.

This chain connects TRBV6-2 or TRBV6-3 to TRBJ1-1; perhaps TRBD1 as D (5 bases). Trimming left V 2 bases short and J 1 base short, with 8 bases between. This CDR3 spans 14 amino acids. Germline CDR1 reads MNHEY; CDR2 reads SVGEGT. CDR3 coding DNA: TGTGCCAGCAGTTACGCTACAGGGAACACTGAAGCTTTCTTT. It encodes CASSYATGNTEAFF.

This clonotype has ten or more counts. V is TRBV6-4 and J is TRBJ2-1, with D possibly TRBD1 on 5 matching bases. The CDR3 contains 13 residues. Germline lookup yields CDR1 MRHNA and CDR2 SNTAGT. V shed 6 bases and J shed 5 bases, with 11 bases lying between them. Here the CDR3 DNA reads TGTGCCAGCAGCAAGGGGCTCAACAATGAGCAGTTCTTC. Its protein product is CASSKGLNNEQFF.

This clonotype was observed a few times. This chain uses TRBV5-8 with TRBJ1-1; D ambiguous. CDR1 and CDR2 from the germline V gene are SGHTS and YDEGEE. V was clipped by 0 bases and J by 3 bases, with 9 bases between them. The CDR3 is 14 residues long. For the CDR3, the DNA is TGTGCCAGCAGCTTGGAAGGAACAGACACTGAAGCTTTCTTT. Translation: CASSLEGTDTEAFF.

This clonotype was counted a few times. The rearrangement joins TRBV6-5 to TRBJ2-7; D is possibly TRBD2 (7 bases). The V end lost 4 bases, the J end lost 5 bases, and 21 bases lay between the germline ends. Germline lookup yields CDR1 MNHEY and CDR2 SVGAGI. CDR3 size: 16 residues. CDR3: CASSSEGGGRGDEQYF. For the CDR3, the DNA is TGTGCCAGCAGTTCCGAGGGCGGGGGCAGAGGAGACGAGCAGTACTTC.

The chain uses TRBV29-1 and TRBJ1-2; no firm D call. This CDR3 comprises 11 residues. Germline-derived CDR1 and CDR2 are SQVTM and ANQGSEA. V gave up 4 bases and J gave up 4 bases, with 7 bases separating them. The CDR3 sequence is CSVGAGYGYTF. The CDR3 nucleotides read TGCAGCGTTGGGGCAGGCTATGGCTACACCTTC. The entire variable domain, with the rest obtained from reference TRBV29-1 and TRBJ1-2, is as follows: SAVISQKPSRDICQRGTSLTIQCQVDSQVTMMFWYRQQPGQSLTLIATANQGSEATYESGFVIDKFPISRPNLTFSTLTVSNMSPEDSSIYLCSVGAGYGYTFGSGTRLTVV.

As regards this clonotype: One end of the junction is discordant with germline, which a read error may explain. J is TRBJ2-5 and V is TRBV15; weak D call: TRBD2 (5 bases). This CDR3 has 15 amino acids. Per the germline V gene, CDR1 is LNHNV and CDR2 is YYDKDF (reference sequence). CDR3 nucleotides: TGTGCCACCAGCAGGGCCGGGGAGTCGGAGGAGATCCAGTACTTC. Residues: CATSRAGESEEIQYF.